The sequence of this TCR beta chain was determined in a study of T cell repertoires in cytomegalovirus infection (dated by TCRdb to about 2019). Regarding the study in general: The HLA type of each donor mattered for the analysis, because public TCR beta signatures pointed to carriage of CMV infection along with the matching HLA type. General study outcomes and caveats: In both this cohort and an independent cohort of some 380 donors, the cumulative frequency of public TCR beta family members distinguished carriers of CMV infection plus the relevant HLA type. The ex vivo response was dominated by HLA-C-restricted CMV-specific TCR beta clonotypes, which also provided the single most frequent clonotype in two of eight donors.

This clonotype has just a few counts. Its antigen is still unknown. No qualities accompany the bases; no much larger clone lies one base away. Sequenced on an Illumina HiSeq 1500. TCRdb took the public reads, trimmed them with fastp at Q25, ran MiXCR for clone calling and kept in-frame beta chains. CDR3 protein sequences are deduplicated, and each keeps its most common genes and DNA. This sample lists 200,000 to 250,000 distinct CDR3 sequences; roughly 6.5% were detected once. Of the sample, 5.5% to 8% falls within the top ten clones. In the germline V gene (reference sequence), CDR1 corresponds to LNHDA and CDR2 to SQIVND. Counted from cysteine to phenylalanine, this CDR3 has 15 amino acids. The entry retains the CDR3 DNA only, 45 bases that are in frame from base 1. V is cut back by 6 bases and J by 2 bases, with 7 bases in the junction unmatched.

This sequence originates from a human donor in good health (CMV status not recorded). Some clones in this sample may be carry-over from other donors' samples. The sample consisted of PBMCs. This receptor chain uses TRBV19 and TRBJ1-2, with 9 junctional bases fitting TRBD1. The CDR3 protein is CASRSHRGLNYGYTF. The DNA sequence is given as TGTGCCAGTAGAAGTCACAGGGGGCTCAACTATGGCTACACCTTC.